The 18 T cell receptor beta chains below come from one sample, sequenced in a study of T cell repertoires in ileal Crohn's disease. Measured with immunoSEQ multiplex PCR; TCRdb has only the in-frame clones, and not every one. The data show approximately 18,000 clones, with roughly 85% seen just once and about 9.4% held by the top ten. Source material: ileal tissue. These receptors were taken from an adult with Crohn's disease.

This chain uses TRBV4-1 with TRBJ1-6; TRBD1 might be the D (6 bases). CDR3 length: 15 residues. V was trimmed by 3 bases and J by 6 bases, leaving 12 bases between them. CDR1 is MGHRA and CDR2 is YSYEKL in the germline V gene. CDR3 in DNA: TGCGCCAGCAGCCAGGCCGGGACACTTAATTCACCCCTCCACTTT. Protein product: CASSQAGTLNSPLHF.

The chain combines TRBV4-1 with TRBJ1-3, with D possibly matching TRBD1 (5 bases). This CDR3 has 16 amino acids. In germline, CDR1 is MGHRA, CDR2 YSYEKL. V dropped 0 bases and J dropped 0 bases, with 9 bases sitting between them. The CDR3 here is CASSQEDIGSGNTIYF. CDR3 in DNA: TGCGCCAGCAGCCAAGAGGACATAGGCTCTGGAAACACCATATATTTT.

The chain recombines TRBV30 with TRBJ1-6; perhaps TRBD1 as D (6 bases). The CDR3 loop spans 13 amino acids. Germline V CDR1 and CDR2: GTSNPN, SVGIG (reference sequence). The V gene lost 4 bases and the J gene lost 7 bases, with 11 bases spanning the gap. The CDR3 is CAWKGRGNSPLHF. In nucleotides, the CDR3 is TGTGCCTGGAAGGGCAGGGGAAATTCACCCCTCCACTTT.

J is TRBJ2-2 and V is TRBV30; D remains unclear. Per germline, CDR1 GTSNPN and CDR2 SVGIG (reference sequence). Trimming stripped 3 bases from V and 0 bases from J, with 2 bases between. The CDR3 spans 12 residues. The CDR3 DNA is TGTGCCTGGAGCGCGAACACCGGGGAGCTGTTTTTT. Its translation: CAWSANTGELFF.

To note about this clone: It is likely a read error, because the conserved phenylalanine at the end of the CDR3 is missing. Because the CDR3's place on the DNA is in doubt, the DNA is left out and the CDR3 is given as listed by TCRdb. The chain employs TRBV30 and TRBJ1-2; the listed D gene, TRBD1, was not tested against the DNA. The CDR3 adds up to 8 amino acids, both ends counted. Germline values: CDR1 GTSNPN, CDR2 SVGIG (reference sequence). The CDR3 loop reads CAWSVGTV.

CDR3 DNA: TGTGCCAGTAGTGCCCGGGGGGCGGCAGCTAACTATGGCTACACCTTC. It translates to CASSARGAAANYGYTF. The chain employs TRBV19 and TRBJ1-2; tentatively, D is TRBD1 (6 bases). This CDR3 contains 16 residues. Germline CDR1 and CDR2: LNHDA and SQIVND (reference sequence). The V end was cut by 5 bases, the J end by 0 bases, with 16 bases between.

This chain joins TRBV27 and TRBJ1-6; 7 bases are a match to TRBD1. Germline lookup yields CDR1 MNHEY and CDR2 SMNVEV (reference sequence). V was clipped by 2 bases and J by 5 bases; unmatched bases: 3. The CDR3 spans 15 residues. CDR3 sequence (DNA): TGTGCCAGCAGTTTAGAGGGGACAGATAATTCACCCCTCCACTTT. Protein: CASSLEGTDNSPLHF.

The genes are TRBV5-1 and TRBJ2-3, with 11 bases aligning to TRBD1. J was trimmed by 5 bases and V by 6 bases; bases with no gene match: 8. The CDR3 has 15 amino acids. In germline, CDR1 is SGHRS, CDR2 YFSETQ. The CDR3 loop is CASKGQGGARDTQYF. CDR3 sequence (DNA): TGCGCCAGCAAGGGACAGGGGGGTGCTAGAGATACGCAGTATTTT.

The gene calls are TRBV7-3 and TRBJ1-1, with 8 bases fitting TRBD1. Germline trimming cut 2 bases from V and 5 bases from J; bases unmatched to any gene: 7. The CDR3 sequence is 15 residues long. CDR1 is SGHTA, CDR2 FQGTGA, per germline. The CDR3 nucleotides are TGTGCCAGCAGCTTAGAGGCAGGGGGCGAGACTGAAGCTTTCTTT. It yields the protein CASSLEAGGETEAFF.

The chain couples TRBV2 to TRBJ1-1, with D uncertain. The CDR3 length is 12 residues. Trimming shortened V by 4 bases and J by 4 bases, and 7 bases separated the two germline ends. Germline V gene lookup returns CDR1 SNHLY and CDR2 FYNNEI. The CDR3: CASSVVGTEAFF. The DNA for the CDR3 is TGTGCCAGCAGTGTGGTCGGCACTGAAGCTTTCTTT.

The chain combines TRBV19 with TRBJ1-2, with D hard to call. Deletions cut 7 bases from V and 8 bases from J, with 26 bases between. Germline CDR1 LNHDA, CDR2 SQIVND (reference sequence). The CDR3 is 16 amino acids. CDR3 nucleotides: TGTGCCAGTATCAATAGGGCCCGGGAGCAAGAGGACGGCTACACCTTC. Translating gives CASINRAREQEDGYTF.

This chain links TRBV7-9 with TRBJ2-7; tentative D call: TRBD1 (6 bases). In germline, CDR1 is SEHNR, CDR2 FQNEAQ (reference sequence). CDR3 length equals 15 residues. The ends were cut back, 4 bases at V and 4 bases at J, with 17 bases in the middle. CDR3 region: CASSYRQADFYEQYF. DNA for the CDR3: TGTGCCAGCAGCTACCGACAGGCTGACTTTTACGAGCAGTACTTC.

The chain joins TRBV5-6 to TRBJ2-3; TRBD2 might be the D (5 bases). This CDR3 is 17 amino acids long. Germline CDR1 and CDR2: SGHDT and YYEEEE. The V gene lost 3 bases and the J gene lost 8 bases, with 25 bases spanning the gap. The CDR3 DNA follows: TGTGCCAGCAGCTCCTTGGAGGTTTCAGTCAAACATCCTACGCAGTATTTT. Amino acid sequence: CASSSLEVSVKHPTQYF.

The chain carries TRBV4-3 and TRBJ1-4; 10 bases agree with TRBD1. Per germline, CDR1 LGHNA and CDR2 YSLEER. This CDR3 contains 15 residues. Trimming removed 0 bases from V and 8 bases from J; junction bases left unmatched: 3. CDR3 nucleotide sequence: TGCGCCAGCAGCCAAGATAGGGACAGGGGAGAAAAACTGTTTTTT. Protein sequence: CASSQDRDRGEKLFF.

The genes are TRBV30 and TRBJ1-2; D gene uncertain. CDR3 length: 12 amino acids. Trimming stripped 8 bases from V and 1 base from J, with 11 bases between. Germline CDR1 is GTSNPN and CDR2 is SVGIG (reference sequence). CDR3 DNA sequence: TGTGCCGGCAGAAAGATTAACTATGGCTACACCTTC. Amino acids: CAGRKINYGYTF.

The CDR3 protein is CASSVDGRQAGGLFF. The CDR3 DNA follows: TGTGCCAGCAGCGTAGATGGCAGGCAGGCAGGGGGGCTGTTTTTT. The chain carries TRBV9 and TRBJ1-4; 7 nucleotides align to TRBD1. J was trimmed by 14 bases and V by 0 bases; bases with no gene match: 13. There are 15 residues in the CDR3. The germline V gene encodes CDR1 SGDLS and CDR2 YYNGEE.

The CDR3 sequence is CASSLTGYHSPLHF. In nucleotides, the CDR3 is TGCGCCAGCAGTTTAACAGGGTATCATTCACCCCTCCACTTT. The gene calls are TRBV5-1 and TRBJ1-6; tentative D call: TRBD1 (6 bases). V dropped 5 bases and J dropped 8 bases, with 14 bases sitting between them. This CDR3 contains 14 residues. Germline V gene lookup returns CDR1 SGHRS and CDR2 YFSETQ.

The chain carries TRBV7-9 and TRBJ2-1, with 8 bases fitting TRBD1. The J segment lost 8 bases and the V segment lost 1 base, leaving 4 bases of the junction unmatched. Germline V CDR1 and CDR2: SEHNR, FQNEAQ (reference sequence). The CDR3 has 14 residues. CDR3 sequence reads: CASSLGGQGDEQFF. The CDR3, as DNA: TGTGCCAGCAGCTTAGGAGGACAGGGCGATGAGCAGTTCTTC.